These 18 T cell receptor beta chains were sequenced from one sample in a study of T cell responses to AZD1222 COVID-19 vaccine. Here immunoSEQ multiplex PCR was the method, and the copy in TCRdb shows in-frame clones only, minus some. Altogether about 120,000 clones are present, about 90% being singletons, with the ten largest covering 1.7%. The sequenced sample was peripheral blood, obtained on day 0 of AZD1222 vaccination. All receptors derive from an adult in good health.

The chain has TRBV15 and TRBJ1-5; no firm D call. V dropped 0 bases and J dropped 9 bases, with 9 bases sitting between them. The CDR3 is 13 residues long. CDR1 is LNHNV, CDR2 YYDKDF, per germline (reference sequence). The CDR3 region is CATSRDTEGPQHF. The CDR3 DNA is TGTGCCACCAGCAGAGACACTGAGGGGCCCCAGCATTTT.

CDR3 loop: CASWEGGFYTF. The CDR3 coding sequence is TGTGCCAGCTGGGAGGGAGGGTTCTACACCTTC. The J gene is TRBJ1-2, the V gene TRBV28; the D is unclear. The length of the CDR3 is 11 residues. V lost 8 bases and J 10 bases, leaving 14 bases between the germline ends. Germline values: CDR1 MDHEN, CDR2 SYDVKM.

The V gene is TRBV14, the J gene TRBJ2-1; TRBD2 is a possible D gene (5 bases). CDR1 SGHDN and CDR2 FVKESK come from the germline V gene. The CDR3 contains 13 residues. V was pared by 4 bases and J by 9 bases, with 13 bases between. The DNA of the CDR3 is TGTGCCAGCAGCCTCCACACTGAGGGTGAGCAGTTCTTC. The encoded protein is CASSLHTEGEQFF.

This clone has more than one count but fewer than ten. CDR3 nucleotide sequence: TGCGCCAGCAGCCCGGCGGGGTTGGATACTGAAGCTTTCTTT. Its protein product is CASSPAGLDTEAFF. The rearrangement joins TRBV4-1 to TRBJ1-1; D not resolved. V lost 4 bases and J 5 bases, leaving 14 bases between the germline ends. The germline gives CDR1 MGHRA, CDR2 YSYEKL. This CDR3 comprises 14 residues.

The V and J genes are TRBV5-5 and TRBJ2-7; D is uncertain. The V and J ends lost 0 bases and 3 bases respectively, with 10 bases between them. This CDR3 has 14 residues. Germline V CDR1 and CDR2: SGHKS, YYEKEE (reference sequence). The CDR3 loop is CASSLAISVYEQYV. CDR3 DNA sequence: TGTGCCAGCAGCTTGGCCATCAGCGTCTACGAGCAGTACGTC.

The gene calls are TRBV9 and TRBJ2-2, with no clear D. The germline V gene encodes CDR1 SGDLS and CDR2 YYNGEE. The CDR3 extends over 14 amino acids. Trimming took off 0 bases at V and 0 bases at J, with 3 bases between the two ends. CDR3 residues: CASSVETNTGELFF. In DNA form, the CDR3 reads TGTGCCAGCAGCGTAGAAACGAACACCGGGGAGCTGTTTTTT. Using reference TRBV9 and TRBJ2-2 for the parts outside the CDR3, the full variable domain is DSGVTQTPKHLITATGQRVTLRCSPRSGDLSVYWYQQSLDQGLQFLIQYYNGEERAKGNILERFSAQQFPDLHSELNLSSLELGDSALYFCASSVETNTGELFFGEGSRLTVL.

The chain couples TRBV18 to TRBJ2-2; D is ambiguous. Trimming removed 4 bases from V and 0 bases from J, with 9 bases in between. Germline lookup yields CDR1 KGHSH and CDR2 LQKENI. This CDR3 comprises 15 residues. The CDR3 DNA sequence: TGTGCCAGCTCACGGGTTGATCCGAACACCGGGGAGCTGTTTTTT. Its translation: CASSRVDPNTGELFF.

This clone was counted a single time. The CDR3 is CASSHSYPGAKNIQYF. In DNA, the CDR3 is TGTGCCAGCAGCCATTCCTATCCGGGGGCCAAAAACATTCAGTACTTC. The chain couples TRBV3-1 (or the pseudogene TRBV3-2) to TRBJ2-4; a weak D match, TRBD2 (5 bases). The V end was cut by 3 bases, the J end by 1 base, with 13 bases between. The CDR3 spans 16 residues. Germline loops: CDR1 LGHDT, CDR2 YNNKEL (reference sequence).

This chain links TRBV11-3 with TRBJ2-6; D may be TRBD1 (6 bases). Germline-derived CDR1 and CDR2 are SGHNT and YENEEA. The CDR3 length is 15 residues. With 2 bases removed from V and 1 base from J, the gap between germline ends came to 6 bases. The CDR3 bases are TGTGCCAGCAGCTTACAGGGGTCTGGGGCCAACGTCCTGACTTTC. This gives the protein CASSLQGSGANVLTF.

The J gene is TRBJ1-2, the V gene TRBV30, with D perhaps matching TRBD1 (5 bases). V was trimmed by 3 bases and J by 7 bases, leaving 9 bases between them. Germline V lookup: CDR1 GTSNPN, CDR2 SVGIG (reference sequence). The CDR3 is 11 amino acids. The CDR3 loop reads CAWSVGVGYTF. DNA of the CDR3: TGTGCCTGGAGCGTAGGGGTTGGCTACACCTTC.

This clone has just one count. The chain links TRBV2 to TRBJ1-3; TRBD1 is a possible D gene (6 bases). The CDR3 consists of 17 residues. Trimming shortened V by 3 bases and J by 0 bases, and 15 bases separated the two germline ends. Germline lookup yields CDR1 SNHLY and CDR2 FYNNEI. The CDR3 sequence is CASSEGAGKPSGNTIYF. The CDR3 nucleotides are TGTGCCAGCAGTGAGGGGGCAGGGAAACCCTCTGGAAACACCATATATTTT.

The rearrangement joins TRBV7-2 to TRBJ1-1; 7 bases are shared with TRBD1. The germline gives CDR1 SGHTA, CDR2 FQGNSA. V trimming: 5 bases; J trimming: 0 bases; junction bases outside the gene matches: 6. The CDR3 is made up of 15 amino acids. CDR3 coding DNA: TGTGCCAGCAGCGCACGACAGGGACTGAACACTGAAGCTTTCTTT. This sequence encodes CASSARQGLNTEAFF.

The chain combines TRBV7-2 with TRBJ2-1, with TRBD2 matching over 8 bases. From germline, CDR1 is SGHTA and CDR2 FQGNSA. Trimming at V came to 6 bases and at J to 0 bases, leaving 7 bases not matched to a gene. This CDR3 comprises 16 residues. The CDR3 protein is CASRPIAGSSYNEQFF. The CDR3 coding sequence is TGTGCCAGCAGGCCAATAGCGGGGAGCTCCTACAATGAGCAGTTCTTC.

J is TRBJ2-7 and V is TRBV2, with 9 positions matching TRBD2. In germline, CDR1 is SNHLY, CDR2 FYNNEI. CDR3 length: 16 residues. J lost 2 bases, V lost 5 bases, and 10 bases had no gene match. The CDR3 region has the DNA TGTGCCAGCAGTCTCACCTCTAGCGGGGTAGCCTACGAGCAGTACTTC. Residues: CASSLTSSGVAYEQYF. Supplemented by reference TRBV2 and TRBJ2-7, the full variable domain reads EPEVTQTPSHQVTQMGQEVILRCVPISNHLYFYWYRQILGQKVEFLVSFYNNEISEKSEIFDDQFSVERPDGSNFTLKIRSTKLEDSAMYFCASSLTSSGVAYEQYFGPGTRLTVT.

This chain joins TRBV19 and TRBJ1-2; no firm D call. Germline V gene sequence: CDR1 LNHDA, CDR2 SQIVND (reference sequence). V lost 3 bases and J 8 bases, leaving 13 bases between the germline ends. The CDR3 contains 13 residues. The CDR3 coding sequence is TGTGCCAGTAGTATCGCGGTTGAACAGGGCTACACCTTC. Translated, it gives CASSIAVEQGYTF.

This clone was recorded only once. The V call is TRBV19, the J call TRBJ1-2, with 10 positions matching TRBD1. V lost 10 bases to trimming and J lost 7 bases; unmatched junction nucleotides: 6. CDR1 is LNHDA, CDR2 SQIVND, per germline (reference sequence). The CDR3 covers 12 residues. The CDR3 region is CATLDRGLGYTF. For the CDR3, the DNA is TGTGCCACACTCGACAGGGGGCTTGGCTACACCTTC.

The V call is TRBV2, the J call TRBJ1-1, with a weak D call TRBD1 (5 bases). The germline CDR1 and CDR2 sequences are SNHLY and FYNNEI. CDR3 size: 10 residues. V was cut by 6 bases and J by 11 bases, with 10 bases left in between. The CDR3 region has the DNA TGTGCCAGCAGCCCGGACACCGCTTTCTTT. Its translation is CASSPDTAFF.

V gene TRBV18 combines with J gene TRBJ2-1; 11 bases match TRBD2. Germline trimming cut 0 bases from V and 6 bases from J; bases unmatched to any gene: 4. In germline, CDR1 is KGHSH, CDR2 LQKENI. The length of the CDR3 is 16 residues. In nucleotides, the CDR3 is TGTGCCAGCTCACCACCTACCGGACTAGCGGGCAATGAGCAGTTCTTC. Translated, it gives CASSPPTGLAGNEQFF.